This TCR beta chain was recovered during a study of shared T cell receptors in the human thymus. The CDR3 length is 16 residues. Germline loops: CDR1 SGHNT, CDR2 YYREEE (reference sequence). With 2 bases clipped from V and 6 bases from J, the junction kept 9 bases outside the gene matches. TCRdb keeps only in-frame clones here, not all; method: immunoSEQ multiplex PCR. The sample records hundreds of thousands of clones, 85% to 90% being singletons. The sample was also reused in another study, on human thymus T cells.

Sequences were obtained from thymocytes. The rearrangement uses TRBV5-4 and TRBJ2-2; 8 bases match TRBD2. The receptor was isolated from a boy younger than two with a congenital heart defect. For the CDR3, the DNA is TGTGCCAGCAGCTTAGTGATAGCGGGATCTCCCGGGGAGCTGTTTTTT. Translation: CASSLVIAGSPGELFF.